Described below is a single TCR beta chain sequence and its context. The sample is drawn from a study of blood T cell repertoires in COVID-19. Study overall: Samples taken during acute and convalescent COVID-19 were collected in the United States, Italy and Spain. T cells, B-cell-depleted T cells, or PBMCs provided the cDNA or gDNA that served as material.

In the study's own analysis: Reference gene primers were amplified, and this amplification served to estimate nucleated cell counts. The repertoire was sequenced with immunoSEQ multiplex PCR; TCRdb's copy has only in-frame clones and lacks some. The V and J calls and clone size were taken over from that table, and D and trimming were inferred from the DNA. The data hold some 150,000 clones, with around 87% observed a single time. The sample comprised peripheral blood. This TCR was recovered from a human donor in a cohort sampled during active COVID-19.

The CDR3 sequence: CASSRGQGAEEAFF. The DNA for the CDR3 is TGCGCCAGCAGCCGAGGACAGGGGGCGGAAGAAGCTTTCTTT. The rearrangement links TRBV4-1 to TRBJ1-1; 11 bases align to TRBD1. The CDR3 length is 14 residues. Germline V CDR1 and CDR2: MGHRA, YSYEKL. Trimming took 4 bases from V and 8 from J; bases not matched to a gene: 6.